This TCR beta chain was obtained from a study of T cells in Graves' hyperthyroidism and ophthalmopathy. Study conclusions and caveats: Ophthalmopathy and stable hyperthyroidism were told apart by a 13 V-J model.

Template material for amplifying TCR beta CDR3 regions consisted of RNA transcripts. The TCR CDR3 was amplified in a first-round RT-PCR using the HTBI primer set. A single record per CDR3 protein comes from TCRdb applying MiXCR to the multiplex PCR reads. The table includes roughly 280,000 distinct CDR3 sequences, over 15% detected once. J lost 9 bases, V lost 4 bases, and 11 bases had no gene match. The CDR3 covers 14 residues. Germline CDR1 SGHDT, CDR2 YYEEEE. The sample holds a few counts of this clonotype. No antigen is known for it. The specimen sequenced was blood. The rearrangement joins TRBV5-6 to TRBJ1-2, with 8 bases aligning to TRBD1. This TCR was recovered from a woman aged 55-70 years with Graves' ophthalmopathy. The CDR3 DNA reads as TGTGCCAGCAGCCTCCGACAGGGGACGTTCCGCTACACCTTC. Encoded protein: CASSLRQGTFRYTF.